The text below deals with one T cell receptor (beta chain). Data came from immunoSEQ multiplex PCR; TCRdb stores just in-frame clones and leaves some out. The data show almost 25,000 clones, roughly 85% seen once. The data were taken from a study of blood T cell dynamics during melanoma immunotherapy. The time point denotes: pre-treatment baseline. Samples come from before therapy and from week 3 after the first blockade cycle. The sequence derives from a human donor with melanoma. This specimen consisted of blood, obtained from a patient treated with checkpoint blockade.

The CDR3 DNA sequence: TGTGCCAGCAGCTTGAGTTCGGGGGGCGGTTCGTACGAGCAGTACTTC. It codes for CASSLSSGGGSYEQYF. This chain connects TRBV5-8 to TRBJ2-7; perhaps TRBD2 as D (7 bases). The V end lost 1 base, the J end lost 4 bases, and 18 bases lay between the germline ends. Germline CDR1 and CDR2: SGHTS and YDEGEE. The CDR3 is 16 residues long.